This TCR beta chain was profiled in a study of OX40 agonist ivuxolimab in advanced cancers. In the study overall: Ivuxolimab, which targeted the costimulatory receptor OX40 (CD134), was an agonistic, fully human IgG2 monoclonal antibody. Peripheral TCRbeta sequencing was intended to test whether TCR sequence diversity was altered and clonal T-cell expansion was caused by ivuxolimab. Prior anti-PD-1, anti-PD-L1 or anti-CTLA-4 therapy was permitted, and checkpoint inhibitors had been received by about 37% of dose-escalation patients. Intravenous ivuxolimab was administered to patients every 2 weeks at six dose levels: 0.01, 0.1, 0.3, 1.5, 3 and 10 mg/kg. The dose-escalation cohort was roughly 87% male with a mean age of about 65 years, ranging from roughly 20 to 80. Partial responses occurred in three dose-escalation patients, of whom one had hepatocellular carcinoma and two had cutaneous melanoma. The paper reports the monotherapy dose-escalation portion (N ≈ 50 patients) of the phase I ivuxolimab trial. Of the approximately 50 dose-escalation patients, hepatocellular carcinoma was present in about 19, melanoma in approximately 15, renal cell carcinoma in 9 and head and neck cancer in 9. Broader findings and caveats from the paper: Low levels of normalized T-cell clonal expansion were also seen in some patients who did not respond. In the 0.1-3.0 mg/kg groups, partial responders had among the lowest normalized peripheral clonal expansion, particularly in CD8+ T cells. At doses of 0.1 to 3.0 mg/kg, clonal expansion of both CD4+ and CD8+ blood T cells was observed from baseline to week 6. On average, CD8+ T cells showed more expanded clones than CD4+ T cells after ivuxolimab. The antigen specificity of the clonally expanded peripheral T cells was not determined.

CDR1 and CDR2, per the germline V gene, are SGDLS and YYNGEE. The V and J ends are trimmed by 0 bases and 1 base, leaving 4 bases between them. The CDR3 goes from the cysteine to the phenylalanine over 13 residues. Kept here is only the CDR3 DNA, which spans 39 bases and is read in frame from base 1. Comments on this clone: Its antigen is still unknown. No base-level quality is on record; no much larger clone is a single base apart.

To sequence the TCRbeta CDR3 region, genomic DNA was isolated from the sorted cells. The immunoSEQ Assay was used for sequencing of TCRbeta CDR3 regions. TCRdb holds this immuneACCESS table with in-frame rearrangements only. Some clones are missing; in checked studies, unresolved V genes explain under half, and the rest has no known cause. Across this sample there are around 72,000 clones, with approximately 90% seen only once. The ten largest account for roughly 7.8% of the sample. Patients with autoimmune disease history or receiving systemic immunosuppression were excluded from the trial. In every dose cohort, peripheral blood was drawn for TCR sequencing at baseline, cycle 4 day 1, and cycle 7 day 1. Samples were obtained from an open-label, multicenter, first-in-human phase I dose-escalation trial of ivuxolimab. Adults with locally advanced or metastatic melanoma, renal cell, hepatocellular, or head and neck squamous cell carcinoma were enrolled in the trial. CD4+ and CD8+ T cells were sorted separately from peripheral blood before TCR sequencing.

This receptor chain uses TRBV9 and TRBJ1-1, with the identity of the D gene unclear. This clonotype was sampled from an adult with an advanced solid tumor such as melanoma, head and neck, liver or kidney cancer. Specimen: CD4+ or CD8+ T cells sorted from blood, collected in a trial of the OX40 agonist ivuxolimab. The CDR3 has the sequence CASSVGRNTEAFF. The base sequence is TGTGCCAGCAGCGTAGGGAGGAACACTGAAGCTTTCTTT.